This T cell receptor beta chain comes out of a study of a mutant IDH1 vaccine in newly diagnosed glioma. At the level of the study: Treated patients, averaging around 40 years, were approximately 60% male and approximately 38% female. Most patients had radiochemotherapy with temozolomide before enrollment; others had one alone.

Time point meaning: baseline, week 1 (first vaccination visit). Treatment specified: pre-vaccination baseline after standard-of-care therapy. Germline trimming cut 0 bases from V and 10 bases from J; bases unmatched to any gene: 2. This CDR3 region has 13 residues. Germline assignment: CDR1 LNHDA and CDR2 SQIVND (reference sequence). This table comes from immunoSEQ multiplex PCR, and its TCRdb copy is limited to in-frame clones, with some not included. The table has more than 50,000 clones, about 86% seen once; the top ten hold 2.9%. This specimen consisted of PBMCs, obtained from a glioma patient treated with radiotherapy, temozolomide or both. This chain uses TRBV19 with TRBJ2-3, with TRBD1 matching over 9 bases. The receptor was isolated from a man aged 30 to 39 with glioma. CDR3 residues: CASSIEGDRAQYF. The CDR3, as DNA: TGTGCCAGTAGTATAGAGGGGGACAGGGCGCAGTATTTT.